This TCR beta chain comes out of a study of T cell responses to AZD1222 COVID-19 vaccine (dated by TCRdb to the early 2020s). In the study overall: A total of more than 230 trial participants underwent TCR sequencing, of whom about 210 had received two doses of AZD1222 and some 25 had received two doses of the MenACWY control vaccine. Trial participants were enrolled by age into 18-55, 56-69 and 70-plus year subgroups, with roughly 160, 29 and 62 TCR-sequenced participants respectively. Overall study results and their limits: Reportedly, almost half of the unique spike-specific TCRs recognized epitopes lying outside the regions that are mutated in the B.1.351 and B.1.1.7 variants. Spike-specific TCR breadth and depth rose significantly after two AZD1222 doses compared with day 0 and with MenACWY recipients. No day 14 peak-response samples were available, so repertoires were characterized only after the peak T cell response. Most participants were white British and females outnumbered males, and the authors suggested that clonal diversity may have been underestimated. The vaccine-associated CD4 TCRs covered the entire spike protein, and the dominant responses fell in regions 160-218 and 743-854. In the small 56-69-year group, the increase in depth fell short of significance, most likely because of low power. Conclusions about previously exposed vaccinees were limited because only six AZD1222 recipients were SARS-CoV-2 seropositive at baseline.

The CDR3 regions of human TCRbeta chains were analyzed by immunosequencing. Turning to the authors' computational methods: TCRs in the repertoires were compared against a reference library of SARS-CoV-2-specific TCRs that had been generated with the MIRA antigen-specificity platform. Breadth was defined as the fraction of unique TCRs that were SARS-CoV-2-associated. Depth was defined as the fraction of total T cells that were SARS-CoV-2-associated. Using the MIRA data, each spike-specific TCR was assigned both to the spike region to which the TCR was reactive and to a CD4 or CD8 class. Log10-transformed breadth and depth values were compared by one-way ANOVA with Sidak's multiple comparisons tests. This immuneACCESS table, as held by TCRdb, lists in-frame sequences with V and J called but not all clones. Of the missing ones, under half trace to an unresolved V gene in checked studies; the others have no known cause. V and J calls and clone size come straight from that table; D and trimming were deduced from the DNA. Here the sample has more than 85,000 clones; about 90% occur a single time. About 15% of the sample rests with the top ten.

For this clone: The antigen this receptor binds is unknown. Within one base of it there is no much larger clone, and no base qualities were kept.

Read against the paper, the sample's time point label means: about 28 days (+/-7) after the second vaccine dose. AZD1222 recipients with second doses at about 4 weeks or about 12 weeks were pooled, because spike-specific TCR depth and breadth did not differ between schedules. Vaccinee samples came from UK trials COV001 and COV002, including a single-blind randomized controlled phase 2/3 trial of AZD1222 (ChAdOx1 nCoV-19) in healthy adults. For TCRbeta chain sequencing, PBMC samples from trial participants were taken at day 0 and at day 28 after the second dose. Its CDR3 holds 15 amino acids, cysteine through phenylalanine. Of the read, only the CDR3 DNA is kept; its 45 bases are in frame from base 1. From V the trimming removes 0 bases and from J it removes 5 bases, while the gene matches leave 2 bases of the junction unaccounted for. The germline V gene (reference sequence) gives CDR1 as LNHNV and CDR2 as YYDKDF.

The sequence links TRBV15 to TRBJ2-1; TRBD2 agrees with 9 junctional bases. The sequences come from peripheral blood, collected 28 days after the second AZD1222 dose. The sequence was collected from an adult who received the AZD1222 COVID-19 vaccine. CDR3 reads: CATSREGTSNNEQFF. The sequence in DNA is TGTGCCACCAGCAGAGAAGGGACTAGCAACAATGAGCAGTTCTTC.